The rows below give T cell receptor beta chains drawn from one sample of a study of post-analysis software for immune sequencing data. TCRdb fed the PCR reads into MiXCR, producing one record per CDR3 protein. The sample records 820,000 or so distinct CDR3 sequences, approximately 53% being singletons. Sequencing was carried out using blood. These receptor sequences come from a girl under 18 with multiple sclerosis. The CDR3 runs from the conserved cysteine through the conserved F or W. The D gene is left open where the match is weak. Rows give clone size only sometimes, using once, few, many, or a class for an expanded clone.

clone_size	v_call	j_call	d_call	cdr3_nt	cdr3_aa
.	TRBV12-5	TRBJ2-1	TRBD1	TGTGCTAGTGGTCTTAGGACAGGGGTTTCCTACAATGAGCAGTTCTTC	CASGLRTGVSYNEQFF
.	TRBV11-3	TRBJ2-5	.	TGTGCCAGCAGCCGGTCCCGTAATTCCGAAGAGACCCAGTACTTC	CASSRSRNSEETQYF
.	TRBV7-7	TRBJ2-2	.	TGTGCCAGCAGCCCGAGCATGAACACCGGGGAGCTGTTTTTT	CASSPSMNTGELFF
.	TRBV7-2	TRBJ2-4	.	TGTGCCAGCAGCCTGGGACAAGGCGGGTACATTCAGTACTTC	CASSLGQGGYIQYF
few	TRBV6-5	TRBJ2-7	.	TGTGCCGCCACGGGAGATGGTTACGAGCAGTACTTC	CAATGDGYEQYF
.	TRBV5-1	TRBJ2-3	.	TGCGCCAGCAGCTTGGATGGTCGGGCGGGCCGCACAGATACGCAGTATTTT	CASSLDGRAGRTDTQYF
.	TRBV10-2	TRBJ1-2	.	TGCGCCAGCAGGGGGGATCCCAAGGGCTACACCTTC	CASRGDPKGYTF
few	TRBV5-1	TRBJ2-7	.	TGCGCCAGCAGCTTGGAACAGGGGAGGCAAAAGCAGTACTTC	CASSLEQGRQKQYF
.	TRBV12-3/TRBV12-4	TRBJ2-1	TRBD1	TGTGCCAGCAGTTTAGTAGAACAGGGGAACGGGTTTGAGCAGTTCTTC	CASSLVEQGNGFEQFF
once	TRBV5-1	TRBJ1-2	TRBD1	TGCGCCAGCAGCGGCGGACAGGGGGCGTACGGCTACACCTTC	CASSGGQGAYGYTF
few	TRBV12-3/TRBV12-4	TRBJ2-7	.	TGTGCCAGCAGGGACTACTACGAGCAGTACTTC	CASRDYYEQYF
few	TRBV6-1	TRBJ2-5	.	TGTGCCAGCAGCGGGCAGGTATTTCAAGAGACCCAGTACTTC	CASSGQVFQETQYF
.	TRBV20-1	TRBJ2-4	TRBD2	TGCAGTGCCCCCCGCGGGGGAAACATTCAGTACTTC	CSAPRGGNIQYF
.	TRBV12-3/TRBV12-4	TRBJ2-3	.	TGTGCCAGCAGTCTTAGCAGAGTGAGCACAGATACGCAGTATTTT	CASSLSRVSTDTQYF
few	TRBV7-2	TRBJ2-7	.	TGTGCCAGCAGCTTATTGCAGGGGAGGTCCTACGAGCAGTACTTC	CASSLLQGRSYEQYF
once	TRBV24-1	TRBJ2-1	TRBD1	TGTGCCACCAGTGACCCTCCAGGAGGGACAGGGGGGAATGAGCAGTTCTTC	CATSDPPGGTGGNEQFF
.	TRBV5-1	TRBJ1-2	.	TGCGCCAGCAGCTCCCCACTCGGGGAGGGTGACTATGGCTACACCTTC	CASSSPLGEGDYGYTF
.	TRBV18	TRBJ1-5	.	TGTGCCAGCTCACCAGCCGTCACGGGGAATAATCAGCCCCAGCATTTT	CASSPAVTGNNQPQHF
.	TRBV12-3/TRBV12-4	TRBJ2-5	.	TGTGCCAGCAGCTTGGGGGAGAGAGGGACCCAGTACTTC	CASSLGERGTQYF
few	TRBV6-5	TRBJ2-7	.	TGTGCCAGCAGTTACGCCCGCGTGGCCATACCGCGTTCCTACGAGCAGTACTTC	CASSYARVAIPRSYEQYF
.	TRBV20-1	TRBJ2-7	.	TGCAGTGCTAGTGAGACAGTCTTTAGCGAGCAGTACTTC	CSASETVFSEQYF
.	TRBV5-1	TRBJ2-7	TRBD1	TGCGCCAGCAGCTTAGGGCCCGACAGGGGGATACCCTACGAGCAGTACTTC	CASSLGPDRGIPYEQYF
few	TRBV20-1	TRBJ2-3	.	TGCAGTGCGAGCTCTCCCTCAAGCACAGATACGCAGTATTTT	CSASSPSSTDTQYF
once	TRBV12-3/TRBV12-4	TRBJ1-2	.	TGTGCCAGCAGTGCGACAGTTGAGGGGACTTATGGCTACACCTTC	CASSATVEGTYGYTF
.	TRBV7-9	TRBJ1-2	TRBD1	TGTGCCAGCAGCTTAGGACTCCGGGACAGGGTCTATGGCTACACCTTC	CASSLGLRDRVYGYTF
.	TRBV10-3	TRBJ2-3	.	TGTGCCATCAGTGATGGGCAGGTCGCAGATACGCAGTATTTT	CAISDGQVADTQYF
few	TRBV12-5	TRBJ1-2	.	TGTGCTAGTGGTTTGGTACCAGTTTCTTCTGGCTACACCTTC	CASGLVPVSSGYTF
few	TRBV20-1	TRBJ2-3	.	TGCAGTGCTAGGTCCGCGGGGTTGACAGATACGCAGTATTTT	CSARSAGLTDTQYF
few	TRBV12-3/TRBV12-4	TRBJ1-2	.	TGTGCCAGCAGTTTCTGGCAGGCTATCACCTTC	CASSFWQAITF
.	TRBV12-5	TRBJ2-7	.	TGTGCTAGTGGTCCGGGGCGGACTCCCTACGAGCAGTACTTC	CASGPGRTPYEQYF
.	TRBV7-6	TRBJ2-5	.	TGTGCCAGCAGCTTAGCGAAACGGATAGAGACCCAGTACTTC	CASSLAKRIETQYF
.	TRBV20-1	TRBJ2-7	TRBD2	TGCAGTGCTAGAGATCTCGGCGGGAGGGCCTTCTCCTACGAGCAGTACTTC	CSARDLGGRAFSYEQYF
few	TRBV12-3/TRBV12-4	TRBJ2-1	.	TGTGCCAGCAGTTTAGGCAGGATCCAACTGGATGAGCAGTTCTTC	CASSLGRIQLDEQFF
.	TRBV4-2	TRBJ2-1	.	TGTGCCAGCAGCCAAGATCTATCTGGGGCTAACATCTACAATGAGCAGTTCTTC	CASSQDLSGANIYNEQFF
.	TRBV5-6	TRBJ1-2	TRBD1	TGTGCCAGCATGCGACAGGGGCGGGGTGGCTACACCTTC	CASMRQGRGGYTF
.	TRBV20-1	TRBJ2-1	.	TGCAGTGCTTCCCGGGACCAAAATGAGCAGTTCTTC	CSASRDQNEQFF
.	TRBV18	TRBJ2-3	.	TGTGCCAGCTCACCACCGGGTTGGGCGGGGACGACAGATACGCAGTATTTT	CASSPPGWAGTTDTQYF
.	TRBV29-1	TRBJ2-3	.	TGCAGCGGCAGACATGTGGATACGCAGTATTTT	CSGRHVDTQYF
.	TRBV5-1	TRBJ2-2	.	TGCGCCAGCGATCAAGGCCTATTCGGGACCGGGGAGCTGTTTTTT	CASDQGLFGTGELFF
.	TRBV29-1	TRBJ2-1	TRBD2	TGCAGCGTTGAAGATCCACGAGCGGGGGGTTGGAATGAGCAGTTCTTC	CSVEDPRAGGWNEQFF
.	TRBV20-1	TRBJ2-1	TRBD2	TGCAGTGCGTCCGGGACTAGCGGTTACAATGAGCAGTTCTTC	CSASGTSGYNEQFF
few	TRBV6-5	TRBJ2-1	TRBD2	TGTGCCAGCAGTTACTCGACTAGCGGGGTGTACAATGAGCAGTTCTTC	CASSYSTSGVYNEQFF
.	TRBV6-1	TRBJ2-7	.	TGTGCCAGCAGTGCTACTTTGGGCACCAACTACGAGCAGTACTTC	CASSATLGTNYEQYF
.	TRBV10-3	TRBJ2-3	TRBD2	TGCGCCATCAGCTCTAGCGGGGGGGCCCGAAGCACAGATACGCAGTATTTT	CAISSSGGARSTDTQYF
few	TRBV29-1	TRBJ2-5	TRBD2	TGCAGCGCAAGGTCTCGGGTTAGCGGGGAGTACTTC	CSARSRVSGEYF
.	TRBV3-1	TRBJ2-7	.	TGTGCCAGCAGCGATTGGGGGGAATACGAGCAGTACTTC	CASSDWGEYEQYF
few	TRBV4-1	TRBJ2-3	.	TGCGCCAGCAAACCCATGGGGGGAGTGGCGGATACGCAGTATTTT	CASKPMGGVADTQYF
few	TRBV20-1	TRBJ2-5	.	TGCAGTGTAAAGAGGGAGACCCAGTACTTC	CSVKRETQYF